One and the same sample provided the 2 T cell receptor beta chains below, sequenced in a study of cytomegalovirus exposure and HLA in healthy donors. Clones were read by immunoSEQ multiplex PCR, and TCRdb kept only the in-frame ones, dropping some. The sample lists just over 80,000 clones; roughly 95% were seen once. Sequences were obtained from PBMCs. These receptors all come from a young woman in good health and CMV-seronegative.

The chain combines TRBV19 with TRBJ1-2, with TRBD1 matching 7 bases. Germline V gene sequence: CDR1 LNHDA, CDR2 SQIVND (reference sequence). The CDR3 sequence is 14 residues long. The ends lost 0 bases at V and 2 bases at J; junction bases unmatched: 0. The CDR3 region is CASSIEGQNYGYTF. CDR3 coding DNA: TGTGCCAGTAGTATAGAGGGACAGAACTATGGCTACACCTTC.

The chain has TRBV27 and TRBJ2-4, with 9 bases fitting TRBD1. The length of the CDR3 is 15 residues. CDR1 is MNHEY and CDR2 is SMNVEV in the germline V gene (reference sequence). V shed 5 bases and J 2 bases; nucleotides not matched to a gene: 4. Written as DNA, the CDR3 is TGTGCCAGCAGTGACAGGGGGGGGACCAAAAACATTCAGTACTTC. Translation: CASSDRGGTKNIQYF.